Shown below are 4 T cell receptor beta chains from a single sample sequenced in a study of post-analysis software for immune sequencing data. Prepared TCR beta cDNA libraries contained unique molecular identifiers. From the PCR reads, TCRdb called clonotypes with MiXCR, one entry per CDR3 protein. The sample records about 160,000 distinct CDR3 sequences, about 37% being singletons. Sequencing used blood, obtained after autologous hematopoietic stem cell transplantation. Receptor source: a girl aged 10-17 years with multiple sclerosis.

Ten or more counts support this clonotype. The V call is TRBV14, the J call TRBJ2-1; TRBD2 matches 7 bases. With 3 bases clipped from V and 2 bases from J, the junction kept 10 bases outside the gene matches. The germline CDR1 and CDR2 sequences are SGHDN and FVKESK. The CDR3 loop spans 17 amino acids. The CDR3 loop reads CASSHFSGGGTYNEQFF. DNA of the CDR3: TGTGCCAGCAGCCATTTCTCGGGGGGAGGGACCTACAATGAGCAGTTCTTC.

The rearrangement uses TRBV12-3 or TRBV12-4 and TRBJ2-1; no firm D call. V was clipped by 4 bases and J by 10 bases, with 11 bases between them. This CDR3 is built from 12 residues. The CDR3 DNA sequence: TGTGCCAGCAGTTCGTCAGCGTCCGAGCAGTTCTTC. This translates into CASSSSASEQFF.

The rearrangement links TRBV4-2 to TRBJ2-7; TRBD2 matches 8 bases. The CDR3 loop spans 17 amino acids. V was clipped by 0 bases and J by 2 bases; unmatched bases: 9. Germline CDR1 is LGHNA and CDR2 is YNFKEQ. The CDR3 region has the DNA TGTGCCAGCAGCCAAGATCGGGTTGACGGGGGGGCCTACGAGCAGTACTTC. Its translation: CASSQDRVDGGAYEQYF.

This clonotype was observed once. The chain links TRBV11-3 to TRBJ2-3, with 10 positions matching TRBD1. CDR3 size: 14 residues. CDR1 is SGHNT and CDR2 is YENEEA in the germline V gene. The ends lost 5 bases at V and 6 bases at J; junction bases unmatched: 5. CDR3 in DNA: TGTGCCAGCAGCCTGGGACAGGGGATGGATACGCAGTATTTT. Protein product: CASSLGQGMDTQYF.